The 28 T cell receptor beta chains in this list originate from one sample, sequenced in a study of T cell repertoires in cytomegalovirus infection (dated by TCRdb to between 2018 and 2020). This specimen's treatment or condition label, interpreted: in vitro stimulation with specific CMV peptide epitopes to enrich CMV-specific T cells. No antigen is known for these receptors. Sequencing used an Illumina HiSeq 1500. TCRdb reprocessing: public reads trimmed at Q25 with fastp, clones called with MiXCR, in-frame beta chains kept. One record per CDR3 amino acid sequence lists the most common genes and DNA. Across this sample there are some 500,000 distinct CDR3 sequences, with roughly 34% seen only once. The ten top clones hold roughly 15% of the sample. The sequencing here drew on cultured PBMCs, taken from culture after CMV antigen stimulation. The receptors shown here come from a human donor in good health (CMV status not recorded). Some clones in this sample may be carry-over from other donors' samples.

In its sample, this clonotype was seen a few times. The chain's CDR3 is CASSSLEGLNTEAFF. DNA for the CDR3: TGTGCCAGCAGTTCGTTGGAGGGGCTCAACACTGAAGCTTTCTTT. The J gene is TRBJ1-1, the V gene TRBV12-3 or TRBV12-4, with a weak D call TRBD1 (5 bases). With 4 bases removed from V and 2 bases from J, the gap between germline ends came to 14 bases. The CDR3 spans 15 residues.

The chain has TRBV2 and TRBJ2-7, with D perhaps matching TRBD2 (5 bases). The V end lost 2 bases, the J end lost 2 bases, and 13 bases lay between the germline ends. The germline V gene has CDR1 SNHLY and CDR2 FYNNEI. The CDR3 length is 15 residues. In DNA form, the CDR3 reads TGTGCCAGCAGTGAAACACGGGATCTTACCTACGAGCAGTACTTC. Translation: CASSETRDLTYEQYF.

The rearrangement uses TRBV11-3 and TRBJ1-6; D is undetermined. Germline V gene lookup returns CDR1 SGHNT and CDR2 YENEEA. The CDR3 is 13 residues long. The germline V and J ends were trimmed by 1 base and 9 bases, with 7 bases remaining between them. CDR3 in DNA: TGTGCCAGCAGCTTAGCTGGGTTTTCACCCCTCCACTTT. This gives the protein CASSLAGFSPLHF.

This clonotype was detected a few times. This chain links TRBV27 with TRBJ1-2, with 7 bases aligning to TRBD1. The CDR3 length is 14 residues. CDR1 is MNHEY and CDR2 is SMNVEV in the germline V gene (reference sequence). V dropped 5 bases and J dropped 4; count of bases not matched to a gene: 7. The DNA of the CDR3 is TGTGCCAGCAGTAAGACAGGGAGCCCCTATGGCTACACCTTC. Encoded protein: CASSKTGSPYGYTF.

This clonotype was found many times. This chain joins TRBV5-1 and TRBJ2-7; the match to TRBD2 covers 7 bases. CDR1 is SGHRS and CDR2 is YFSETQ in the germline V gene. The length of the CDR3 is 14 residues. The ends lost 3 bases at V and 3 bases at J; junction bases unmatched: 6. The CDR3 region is CASSSGTTLYEQYF. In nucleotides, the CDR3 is TGCGCCAGCAGCTCCGGGACTACCCTCTACGAGCAGTACTTC. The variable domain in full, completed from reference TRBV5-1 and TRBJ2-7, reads KAGVTQTPRYLIKTRGQQVTLSCSPISGHRSVSWYQQTPGQGLQFLFEYFSETQRNKGNFPGRFSGRQFSNSRSEMNVSTLELGDSALYLCASSSGTTLYEQYFGPGTRLTVT.

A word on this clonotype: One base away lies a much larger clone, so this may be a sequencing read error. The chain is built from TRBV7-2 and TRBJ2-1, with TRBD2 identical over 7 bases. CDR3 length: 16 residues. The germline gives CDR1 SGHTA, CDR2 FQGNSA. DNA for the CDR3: TGTGCCAGCAGCTTAGCTTTGTCGGGAGGATACAATGAGCAGTTGTTC. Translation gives CASSLALSGGYNEQLF.

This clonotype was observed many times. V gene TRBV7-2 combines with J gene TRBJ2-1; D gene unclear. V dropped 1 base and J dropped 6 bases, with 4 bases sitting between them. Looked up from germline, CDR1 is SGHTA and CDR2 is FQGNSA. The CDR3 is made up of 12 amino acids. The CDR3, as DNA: TGTGCCAGCAGCTTAGATTTCAATGAGCAGTTCTTC. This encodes CASSLDFNEQFF. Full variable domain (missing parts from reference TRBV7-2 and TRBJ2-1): GAGVSQSPSNKVTEKGKDVELRCDPISGHTALYWYRQSLGQGLEFLIYFQGNSAPDKSGLPSDRFSAERTGGSVSTLTIQRTQQEDSAVYLCASSLDFNEQFFGPGTRLTVL.

The CDR3 loop reads CASSQEQETQYF. The CDR3 DNA reads TGTGCCAGCAGCCAAGAGCAAGAGACCCAGTACTTC. V and J are TRBV14 and TRBJ2-5; D gene unclear. CDR1 SGHDN and CDR2 FVKESK come from the germline V gene. This CDR3 has 12 residues. V was cut by 0 bases and J by 2 bases, with 1 base left in between.

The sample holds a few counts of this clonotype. The CDR3 bases are TGTGCCAGCAGCTTAGCCGCGGGAGAAGGCGAGCAGTTCTTC. This sequence encodes CASSLAAGEGEQFF. The chain has TRBV7-2 and TRBJ2-1; 7 nucleotides align to TRBD2. Germline CDR1 reads SGHTA; CDR2 reads FQGNSA. This CDR3 is 14 amino acids long. J lost 10 bases, V lost 0 bases, and 6 bases had no gene match.

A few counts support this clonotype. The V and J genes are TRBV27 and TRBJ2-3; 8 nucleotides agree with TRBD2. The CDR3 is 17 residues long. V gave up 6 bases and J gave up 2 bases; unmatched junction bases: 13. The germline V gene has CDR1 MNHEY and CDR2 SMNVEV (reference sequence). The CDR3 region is CASSPGFSREVTDTQYF. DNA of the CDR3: TGTGCCAGCAGCCCGGGGTTCTCGCGGGAGGTCACAGATACGCAGTATTTT.

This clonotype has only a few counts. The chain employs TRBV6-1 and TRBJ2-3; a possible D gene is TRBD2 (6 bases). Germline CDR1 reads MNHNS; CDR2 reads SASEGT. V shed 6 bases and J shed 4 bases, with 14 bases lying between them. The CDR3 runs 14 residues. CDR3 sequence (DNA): TGTGCCAGCAGGCCTCGGGACTCATCAGATACGCAGTATTTT. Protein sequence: CASRPRDSSDTQYF.

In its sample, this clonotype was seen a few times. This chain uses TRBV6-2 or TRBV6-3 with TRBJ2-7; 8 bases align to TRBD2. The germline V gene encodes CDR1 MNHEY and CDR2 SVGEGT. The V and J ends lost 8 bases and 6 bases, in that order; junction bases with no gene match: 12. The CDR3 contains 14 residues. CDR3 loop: CASGKGTSQREQYV. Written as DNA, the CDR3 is TGTGCCAGCGGGAAAGGGACTAGTCAACGCGAGCAGTACGTC.

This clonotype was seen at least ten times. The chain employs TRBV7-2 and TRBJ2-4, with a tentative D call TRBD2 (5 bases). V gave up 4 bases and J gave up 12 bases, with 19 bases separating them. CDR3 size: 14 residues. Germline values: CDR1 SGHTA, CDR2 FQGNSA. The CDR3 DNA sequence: TGTGCCAGCAGCTCCCCGCAAGGGCCTAGCTATCAGTACTTC. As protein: CASSSPQGPSYQYF.

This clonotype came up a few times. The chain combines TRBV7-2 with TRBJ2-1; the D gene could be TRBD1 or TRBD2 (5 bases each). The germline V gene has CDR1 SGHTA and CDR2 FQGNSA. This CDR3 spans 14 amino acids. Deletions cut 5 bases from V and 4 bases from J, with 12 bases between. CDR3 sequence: CASSREQEYNEQFF. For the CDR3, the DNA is TGTGCCAGCAGCCGGGAACAGGAATACAATGAGCAGTTCTTC.

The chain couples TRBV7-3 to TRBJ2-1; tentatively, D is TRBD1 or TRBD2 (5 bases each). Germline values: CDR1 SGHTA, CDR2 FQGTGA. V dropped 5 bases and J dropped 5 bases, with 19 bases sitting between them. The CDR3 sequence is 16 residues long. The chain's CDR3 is CASSILGTPGDNEQFF. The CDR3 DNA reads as TGTGCCAGCAGCATCCTCGGGACCCCTGGGGACAATGAGCAGTTCTTC. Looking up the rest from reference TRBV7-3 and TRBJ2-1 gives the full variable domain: GAGVSQTPSNKVTEKGKYVELRCDPISGHTALYWYRQSLGQGPEFLIYFQGTGAADDSGLPNDRFFAVRPEGSVSTLKIQRTERGDSAVYLCASSILGTPGDNEQFFGPGTRLTVL.

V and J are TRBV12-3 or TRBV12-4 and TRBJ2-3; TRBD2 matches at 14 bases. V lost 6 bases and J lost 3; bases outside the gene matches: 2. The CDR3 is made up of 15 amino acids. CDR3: CASRWTSGRTDTQYF. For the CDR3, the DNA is TGTGCCAGCAGGTGGACTAGCGGGAGGACAGATACGCAGTATTTT.

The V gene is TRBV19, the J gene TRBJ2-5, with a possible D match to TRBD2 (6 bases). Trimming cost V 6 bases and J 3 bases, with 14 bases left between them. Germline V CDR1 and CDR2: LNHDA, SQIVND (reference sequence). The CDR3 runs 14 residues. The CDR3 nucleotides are TGTGCCAGTAGCCCATGGGAGGACAAAGAGACCCAGTACTTC. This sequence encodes CASSPWEDKETQYF.

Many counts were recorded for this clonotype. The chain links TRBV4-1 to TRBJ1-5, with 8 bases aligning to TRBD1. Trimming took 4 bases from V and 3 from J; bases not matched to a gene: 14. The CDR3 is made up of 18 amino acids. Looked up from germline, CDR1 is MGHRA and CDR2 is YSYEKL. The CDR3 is CASSLRTGPFFPNQPQHF. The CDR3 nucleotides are TGCGCCAGCAGCCTAAGGACAGGGCCTTTTTTTCCCAATCAGCCCCAGCATTTT.

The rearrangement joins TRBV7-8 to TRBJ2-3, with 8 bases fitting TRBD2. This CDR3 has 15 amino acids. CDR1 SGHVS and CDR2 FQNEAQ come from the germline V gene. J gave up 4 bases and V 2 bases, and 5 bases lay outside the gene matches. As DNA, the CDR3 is TGTGCCAGCAGCTTAACGGGAGGGCGGCCAGATACGCAGTATTTT. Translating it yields CASSLTGGRPDTQYF.

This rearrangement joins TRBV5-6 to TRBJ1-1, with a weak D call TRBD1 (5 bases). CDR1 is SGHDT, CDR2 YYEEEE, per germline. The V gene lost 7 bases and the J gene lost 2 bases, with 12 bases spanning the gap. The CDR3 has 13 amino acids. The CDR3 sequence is CASGQGINTEAFF. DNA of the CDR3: TGTGCCAGCGGACAAGGGATTAACACTGAAGCTTTCTTT.

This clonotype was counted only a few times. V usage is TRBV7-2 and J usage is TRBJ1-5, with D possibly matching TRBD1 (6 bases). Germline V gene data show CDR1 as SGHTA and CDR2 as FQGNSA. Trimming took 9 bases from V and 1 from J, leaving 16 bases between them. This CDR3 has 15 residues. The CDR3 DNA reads TGTGCCAGTTTACAGGGAAGGAGCAGCAATCAGCCCCAGCATTTT. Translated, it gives CASLQGRSSNQPQHF.

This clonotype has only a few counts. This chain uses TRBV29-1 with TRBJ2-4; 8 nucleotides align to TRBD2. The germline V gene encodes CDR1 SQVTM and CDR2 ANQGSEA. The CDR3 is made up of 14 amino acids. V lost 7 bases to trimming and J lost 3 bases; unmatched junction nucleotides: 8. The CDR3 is CSAVREGGKNIQYF. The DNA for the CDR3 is TGCAGCGCAGTACGGGAGGGAGGCAAAAACATTCAGTACTTC. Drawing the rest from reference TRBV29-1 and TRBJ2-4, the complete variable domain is SAVISQKPSRDICQRGTSLTIQCQVDSQVTMMFWYRQQPGQSLTLIATANQGSEATYESGFVIDKFPISRPNLTFSTLTVSNMSPEDSSIYLCSAVREGGKNIQYFGAGTRLSVL.

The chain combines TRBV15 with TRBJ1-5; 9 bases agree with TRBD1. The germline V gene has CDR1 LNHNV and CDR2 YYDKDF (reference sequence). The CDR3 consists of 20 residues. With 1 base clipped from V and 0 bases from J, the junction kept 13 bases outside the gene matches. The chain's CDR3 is CATSRALGTGTFTSNQPQHF. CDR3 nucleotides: TGTGCCACCAGCAGAGCGCTTGGGACAGGGACCTTTACTAGCAATCAGCCCCAGCATTTT.

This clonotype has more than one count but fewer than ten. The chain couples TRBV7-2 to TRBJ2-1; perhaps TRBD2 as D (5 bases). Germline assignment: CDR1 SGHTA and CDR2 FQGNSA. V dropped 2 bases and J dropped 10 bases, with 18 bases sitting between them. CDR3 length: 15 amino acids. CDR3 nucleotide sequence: TGTGCCAGCAGCTTAATTGCTAGCCCCCTCGAGGAGCAGTTCTTC. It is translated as CASSLIASPLEEQFF.

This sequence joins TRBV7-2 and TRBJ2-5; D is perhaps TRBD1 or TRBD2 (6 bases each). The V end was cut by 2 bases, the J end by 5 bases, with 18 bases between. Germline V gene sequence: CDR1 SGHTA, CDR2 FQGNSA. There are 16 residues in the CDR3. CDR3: CASSLSVSGAGETQYF. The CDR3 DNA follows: TGTGCCAGCAGCTTAAGTGTTTCGGGGGCTGGGGAGACCCAGTACTTC.

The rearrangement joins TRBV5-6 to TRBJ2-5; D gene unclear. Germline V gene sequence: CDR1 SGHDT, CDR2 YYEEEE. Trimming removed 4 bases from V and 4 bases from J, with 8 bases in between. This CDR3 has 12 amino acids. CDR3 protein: CASSNYGETQYF. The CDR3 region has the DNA TGTGCCAGCAGCAACTATGGAGAGACCCAGTACTTC.

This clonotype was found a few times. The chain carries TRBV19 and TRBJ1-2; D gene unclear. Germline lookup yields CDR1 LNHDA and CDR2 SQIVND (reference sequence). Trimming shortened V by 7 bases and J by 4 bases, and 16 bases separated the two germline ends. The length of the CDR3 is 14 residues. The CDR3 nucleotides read TGTGCCAGTACGGCTCCGGGCAGCCTCTATGGCTACACCTTC. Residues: CASTAPGSLYGYTF.

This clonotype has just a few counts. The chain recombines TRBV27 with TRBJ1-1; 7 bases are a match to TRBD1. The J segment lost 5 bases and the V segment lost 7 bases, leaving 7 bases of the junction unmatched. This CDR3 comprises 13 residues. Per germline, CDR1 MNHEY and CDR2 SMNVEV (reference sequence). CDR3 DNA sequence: TGTGCCAGCACTGGACAGGCGGATACTGAAGCTTTCTTT. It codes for CASTGQADTEAFF.